These 5 T cell receptor beta chains share one sample of origin, sequenced in a study of blood T cells in healthy people across ages. The use of a sample-barcoded 5' primer and a J-beta primer mix characterized a second PCR of about 6 to 12 cycles. TCRdb analysed the 5' RACE reads with MiXCR anew, one entry per CDR3 protein. There are 1,500,000 or so distinct CDR3 sequences in the sample; roughly 43% occur only once, and just over 4% lies in the top ten. Sequencing was carried out using blood. All receptors come from a woman younger than 30 in good health.

The chain links TRBV6-1 to TRBJ2-7, with 7 positions matching TRBD1. Germline CDR1 MNHNS, CDR2 SASEGT. The CDR3 extends over 16 amino acids. Losses at the gene ends were 6 bases for V and 0 bases for J; bases not matched to a gene: 11. The CDR3 loop is CASRPPRDSYSYEQYF. CDR3 sequence (DNA): TGTGCCAGCAGACCTCCCCGGGACAGCTACTCCTACGAGCAGTACTTC.

This clonotype was seen more than once but under ten times. The chain combines TRBV6-2 or TRBV6-3 with TRBJ1-5; weak D call: TRBD1 (6 bases). CDR3 length: 17 amino acids. V was clipped by 7 bases and J by 0 bases, with 19 bases between them. The germline gives CDR1 MNHEY, CDR2 SVGEGT. CDR3 in amino acids: CASKKGGRPNSNQPQHF. CDR3 nucleotide sequence: TGTGCCAGCAAAAAAGGGGGGCGCCCCAATAGCAATCAGCCCCAGCATTTT.

Concerning this clonotype: The junction departs from the called germline gene at one end, perhaps through a read error. The rearrangement links TRBV20-1 to TRBJ2-3, with D perhaps TRBD2 (6 bases). The CDR3 is 13 residues long. CDR1 DFQATT and CDR2 SNEGSKA come from the germline V gene (reference sequence). CDR3: CSTRAPGEDTQYF. CDR3 in DNA: TGCAGTACTAGAGCCCCGGGGGAAGATACGCAGTATTTT.

With regard to this clonotype: A junction boundary mismatches the germline segment, possibly from a read error. The chain recombines TRBV10-3 with TRBJ2-2; TRBD2 aligns across 8 bases. Germline V gene lookup returns CDR1 ENHRY and CDR2 SYGVKD. The CDR3 has 16 residues. Here the CDR3 reads CANSERPAGDTGELFF. CDR3 coding DNA: TGTGCCAACAGTGAGAGGCCAGCGGGAGACACCGGGGAGCTGTTTTTT.

The chain recombines TRBV7-9 with TRBJ1-4, with D possibly being TRBD1 (5 bases). The ends were cut back, 5 bases at V and 3 bases at J, with 13 bases in the middle. Germline V gene data show CDR1 as SEHNR and CDR2 as FQNEAQ (reference sequence). There are 15 residues in the CDR3. This chain's CDR3 is CASSAAEGPNEKLFF. CDR3 DNA: TGTGCCAGCAGCGCAGCGGAGGGGCCTAATGAAAAACTGTTTTTT.